This TCR beta chain was documented in a study of shared clonotypes between healthy human individuals. Study results and caveats: Against clonotypes common to all four donors, non-shared ones had lower generation probabilities.

To note about this clone: Its antigen remains unidentified.

Trimming shortened V by 3 bases and J by 1 base, and 10 bases separated the two germline ends. CDR1 is SGHAT, CDR2 FQNNGV, per germline. This CDR3 region has 15 residues. Naive-designated CD8 cells lacked CD45RO, were positively enriched for CCR7, and omitted terminally differentiated effector memory CD45RA+ cells. Repertoires were generated with immunoSEQ multiplex PCR, while TCRdb's copy carries only in-frame clones and drops some. Of 1.5 million to 2.5 million clones listed, about 94% are singletons. Specimen: naive CD8+ T cells sorted from blood. The chain has TRBV11-2 and TRBJ1-5; D is uncertain. The clonotype originates from a man aged 18-30 years in good health. The CDR3 is CASSFLAGSNQPQHF. The CDR3 DNA is TGTGCCAGCAGCTTCCTTGCGGGGAGCAATCAGCCCCAGCATTTT.